These 7 T cell receptor beta chains came from one sample sequenced in a study of T cell repertoires in cytomegalovirus infection (dated by TCRdb to about 2019). The run used an Illumina HiSeq 1500. Clones were called with MiXCR by TCRdb after fastp trimmed the public reads at Q25, and only in-frame beta chains were retained. Identical CDR3 protein sequences are pooled into one entry, listed with their most common genes and DNA. This sample gives about 450,000 distinct CDR3 sequences in total; about a third of them show up just once. The ten biggest clones cover roughly 13% of the sample. The material sequenced was PBMCs. The origin of the receptors is a human donor in good health (CMV status not recorded). Some clones in this sample may be carry-over from other donors' samples.

The genes are TRBV7-8 and TRBJ2-2, with TRBD1 matching 8 bases. Germline V CDR1 and CDR2: SGHVS, FQNEAQ. The CDR3 length is 17 residues. The V gene end was trimmed by 6 bases and the J gene end by 0 bases; junction bases not matched to a gene: 9. The CDR3 nucleotides read TGTGCCAGCAGTCCCCAGGGGGCCAGGCCGAACACCGGGGAGCTGTTTTTT. It yields the protein CASSPQGARPNTGELFF.

V is TRBV7-2 and J is TRBJ2-7, with unresolved D. V gave up 4 bases and J gave up 7 bases, with 11 bases separating them. The CDR3 loop spans 12 amino acids. Looked up from germline, CDR1 is SGHTA and CDR2 is FQGNSA. The CDR3 nucleotides read TGTGCCAGCAGCTGGGTCTTAAGGGAGCAGTACTTC. This translates into CASSWVLREQYF.

The CDR3 region has the DNA TGTGCCACCAGCAGAGAGGGGGACAATGAGCAGTTCTTC. Protein sequence: CATSREGDNEQFF. The genes are TRBV15 and TRBJ2-1; D is possibly TRBD1 or TRBD2 (5 bases each). Germline V gene data show CDR1 as LNHNV and CDR2 as YYDKDF (reference sequence). The CDR3 covers 13 residues. Trimming removed 0 bases at V and 5 bases at J, with 5 bases between.

The CDR3 coding sequence is TGTGCCAGCAGCCCGACCAACAGGGGGATTGGCTACACCTTC. Its protein product is CASSPTNRGIGYTF. This sequence joins TRBV12-3 or TRBV12-4 and TRBJ1-2, with 8 positions matching TRBD1. This CDR3 contains 14 residues. Trimming cost V 6 bases and J 7 bases; bases outside gene matches: 10.

DNA for the CDR3: TGTGCCAGCAGTTCGACAGGGGGGTTTGCTGAAGCTTTCTTT. It yields the protein CASSSTGGFAEAFF. The chain carries TRBV6-6 and TRBJ1-1; 9 nucleotides match TRBD1. There are 14 residues in the CDR3. Germline lookup yields CDR1 MNHNY and CDR2 SVGAGI (reference sequence). After removal of 4 bases from V and 6 bases from J, the junction contained 6 bases not matched to a gene.

The chain uses TRBV7-4 and TRBJ2-2, with D unclear. This CDR3 has 14 amino acids. Germline CDR1 is SGHVT and CDR2 is SQSDAQ. V lost 2 bases to trimming and J lost 6 bases, with 10 bases between them. CDR3 nucleotides: TGTGCCAGCAGCTTAAGCCCCCTCGCCGGGGAGCTGTTTTTT. Its protein is CASSLSPLAGELFF.

This clonotype was detected ten times or more. This sequence joins TRBV11-2 and TRBJ2-7; 7 bases fit TRBD1. V gave up 6 bases and J gave up 6 bases; unmatched junction bases: 11. Germline CDR1 SGHAT, CDR2 FQNNGV. This CDR3 spans 14 amino acids. CDR3 DNA sequence: TGTGCCAGCAGGCAGACAGGGTACCGTCTCGAGCAGTACTTC. It is translated as CASRQTGYRLEQYF.